This passage covers 13 T cell receptor beta chains from one sample sequenced in a study of T-cell memory formation after mild COVID-19. TCRdb ran MiXCR on the 5' RACE reads and lists one entry per CDR3 protein. The sample shows fewer than 250,000 distinct CDR3 sequences, under 30% of them seen only once. The sequenced material came from PBMCs or a T cell subset sorted from them (not recorded which). These receptors were collected from an adult woman who had mild COVID-19 (a few samples of this study predate the infection). Cell type and time point are not known.

This clonotype was seen ten or more times. The rearrangement links TRBV20-1 to TRBJ2-1, with TRBD2 matching 8 bases. The CDR3 runs 15 residues. Germline CDR1 is DFQATT and CDR2 is SNEGSKA (reference sequence). The trim removed 2 bases at V and 8 bases at J, leaving 11 bases unmatched. The DNA for the CDR3 is TGCAGTGCTAGATCAAGGCGGACTAGCACATATGAGCAGTTCTTC. As protein: CSARSRRTSTYEQFF.

In this sample, this clonotype turned up a few times. V usage is TRBV7-9 and J usage is TRBJ1-1; no firm D call. The germline V gene has CDR1 SEHNR and CDR2 FQNEAQ (reference sequence). The CDR3 extends over 12 amino acids. The V end lost 6 bases, the J end lost 2 bases, and 7 bases lay between the germline ends. CDR3 sequence (DNA): TGTGCCAGCAGGGTGGACAACACTGAAGCTTTCTTT. Its translation: CASRVDNTEAFF.

The gene calls are TRBV7-2 and TRBJ2-2; 8 bases are a match to TRBD1. CDR3 length: 16 residues. Per germline, CDR1 SGHTA and CDR2 FQGNSA. The junction had 4 bases not matched to a gene; V was cut back by 2 bases and J by 2 bases. The CDR3 nucleotides are TGTGCCAGCAGCTTAAGTGGGACAGGAAACACCGGGGAGCTGTTTTTT. Amino acids: CASSLSGTGNTGELFF.

A few counts support this clonotype. This chain joins TRBV24-1 and TRBJ2-3; D gene unclear. Per germline, CDR1 KGHDR and CDR2 SFDVKD. V lost 4 bases and J 1 base, leaving 11 bases between the germline ends. This CDR3 spans 15 amino acids. The CDR3 DNA reads as TGTGCCACCAGTGACCCAAGTGGGCGCACAGATACGCAGTATTTT. Protein: CATSDPSGRTDTQYF.

V gene TRBV5-4 combines with J gene TRBJ2-5, with a weak D call TRBD1 (6 bases). The CDR3 runs to 14 residues. Looked up from germline, CDR1 is SGHNT and CDR2 is YYREEE (reference sequence). With 2 bases removed from V and 3 bases from J, the gap between germline ends came to 11 bases. The CDR3 DNA sequence: TGTGCCAGCAGCTTCCGGTACAGGGAAGAGACCCAGTACTTC. This encodes CASSFRYREETQYF.

This clonotype was recorded a few times. The chain joins TRBV5-5 to TRBJ2-5; no clear D. The CDR3 has 15 residues. Trimming took 2 bases from V and 2 from J, leaving 13 bases between them. The V gene's germline CDR1 is SGHKS and CDR2 YYEKEE (reference sequence). The CDR3, as DNA: TGTGCCAGCAGCTTATTAGAACAGTCTCAAGAGACCCAGTACTTC. Its protein is CASSLLEQSQETQYF.

This clonotype was detected only a few times. This chain connects TRBV9 to TRBJ2-2, with 8 bases fitting TRBD2. Trimming cost V 1 base and J 4 bases; bases outside gene matches: 3. Germline V gives CDR1 SGDLS, CDR2 YYNGEE. This CDR3 region has 15 residues. The CDR3 coding sequence is TGTGCCAGCAGCGTAACCGGGACTAGCACCGGGGAGCTGTTTTTT. Protein: CASSVTGTSTGELFF.

This clonotype showed up just a few times. The chain joins TRBV6-5 to TRBJ2-6; unclear D gene. V lost 2 bases and J 4 bases, leaving 6 bases between the germline ends. The CDR3 runs 14 residues. Germline-derived CDR1 and CDR2 are MNHEY and SVGAGI. CDR3 coding DNA: TGTGCCAGCAGTTACGAGGCAGGGGCCAACGTCCTGACTTTC. Translated: CASSYEAGANVLTF.

This clonotype showed up just a few times. The chain employs TRBV19 and TRBJ2-7, with a possible D match to TRBD1 (5 bases). Germline V gene data show CDR1 as LNHDA and CDR2 as SQIVND (reference sequence). The CDR3 totals 16 residues. V was clipped by 3 bases and J by 0 bases, with 15 bases between them. CDR3 coding DNA: TGTGCCAGTAGTATGATGGGGCGAGTAAGCTCCTACGAGCAGTACTTC. It specifies CASSMMGRVSSYEQYF.

The chain joins TRBV7-6 to TRBJ2-7, with D tentatively TRBD1 (6 bases). This CDR3 comprises 15 residues. V was clipped by 1 base and J by 1 base, with 11 bases between them. In germline, CDR1 is SGHVS, CDR2 FNYEAQ. As DNA, the CDR3 is TGTGCCAGCAGCTTAGAAGGGACACCTTCCTACGAGCAGTACTTC. It yields the protein CASSLEGTPSYEQYF.

This clonotype was observed a few times. V is TRBV7-9 and J is TRBJ2-5; TRBD1 aligns across 7 bases. Looked up from germline, CDR1 is SEHNR and CDR2 is FQNEAQ (reference sequence). With 2 bases clipped from V and 3 bases from J, the junction kept 3 bases outside the gene matches. This CDR3 has 14 amino acids. The CDR3 is CASSLFGTEETQYF. DNA for the CDR3: TGTGCCAGCAGCTTATTCGGGACAGAAGAGACCCAGTACTTC.

In its sample, this clonotype was seen a few times. The chain joins TRBV12-3 or TRBV12-4 to TRBJ2-3; D unresolved. This CDR3 region has 12 residues. Trimming pared 11 bases from V and 2 bases from J, leaving 11 bases between. CDR3 in amino acids: CAVRGLTDTQYF. CDR3 coding DNA: TGTGCCGTACGCGGCCTCACAGATACGCAGTATTTT.

The chain has TRBV30 and TRBJ1-4; TRBD1 aligns across 7 bases. The CDR3 has 16 amino acids. J gave up 5 bases and V 4 bases, and 13 bases lay outside the gene matches. The germline V gene encodes CDR1 GTSNPN and CDR2 SVGIG (reference sequence). Here the CDR3 DNA reads TGTGCCTGGACTACCGGGACAGTCCTCTCCAATGAAAAACTGTTTTTT. It yields the protein CAWTTGTVLSNEKLFF.